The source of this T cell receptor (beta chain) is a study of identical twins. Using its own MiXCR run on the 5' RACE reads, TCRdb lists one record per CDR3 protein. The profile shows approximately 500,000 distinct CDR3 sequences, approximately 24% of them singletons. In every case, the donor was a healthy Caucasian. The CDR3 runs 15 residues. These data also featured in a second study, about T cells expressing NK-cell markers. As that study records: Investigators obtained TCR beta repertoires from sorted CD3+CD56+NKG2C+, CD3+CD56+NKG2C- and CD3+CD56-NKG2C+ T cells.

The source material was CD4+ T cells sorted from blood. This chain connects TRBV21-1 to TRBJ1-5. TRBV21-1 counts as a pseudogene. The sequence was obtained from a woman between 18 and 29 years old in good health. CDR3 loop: CASSMKWGGNQPQHF. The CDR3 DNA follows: TGTGCCAGCAGCATGAAATGGGGTGGCAATCAGCCCCAGCATTTT.